This is a list of T cell receptor beta chains from one sample in a study of T cells in Graves' hyperthyroidism and ophthalmopathy. A single record per CDR3 protein comes from TCRdb applying MiXCR to the multiplex PCR reads. The sample consists of a few hundred thousand distinct CDR3 sequences, 15% of them appearing once. Sequenced material: blood. These receptors all come from a woman aged 55-69 years with Graves' ophthalmopathy. Both conserved end residues are part of each CDR3. The order of the fields is J gene, CDR3 length, D gene, V gene, clone size, CDR3 protein, CDR3 DNA. A D gene is named only where the DNA matches it firmly. Clone size is given for some rows only: seen once, a few or many times, or a class if the clone is expanded.

j_gene: TRBJ1-5
len: 13
d_gene: TRBD1
v_gene: TRBV6-2/TRBV6-3
abundance: .
CDR3aa: CASSRDSHQPQHF
CDR3nt: TGTGCCAGCAGTAGGGACAGTCATCAGCCCCAGCATTTT

j_gene: TRBJ2-7
len: 14
d_gene: TRBD1
v_gene: TRBV12-3/TRBV12-4
abundance: .
CDR3aa: CASRSRTGSYEQYF
CDR3nt: TGTGCCAGCCGTTCCCGGACAGGGTCCTACGAGCAGTACTTC

j_gene: TRBJ2-1
len: 16
d_gene: .
v_gene: TRBV7-3
abundance: many
CDR3aa: CASSPPGSGAYNEQFF
CDR3nt: TGTGCCAGCAGCCCCCCAGGGTCCGGCGCCTACAATGAGCAGTTCTTC

j_gene: TRBJ2-3
len: 15
d_gene: .
v_gene: TRBV6-1
abundance: .
CDR3aa: CASSEVGVSADTQYF
CDR3nt: TGTGCCAGCAGTGAAGTCGGGGTTTCAGCAGATACGCAGTATTTT

j_gene: TRBJ1-2
len: 14
d_gene: .
v_gene: TRBV18
abundance: many
CDR3aa: CASSDQGLGYGYTF
CDR3nt: TGTGCCAGCTCGGATCAGGGGCTAGGCTATGGCTACACCTTC

j_gene: TRBJ2-5
len: 16
d_gene: .
v_gene: TRBV5-1
abundance: .
CDR3aa: CASSLGPSGLQETQYF
CDR3nt: TGCGCCAGCAGCTTGGGCCCCTCAGGGCTCCAAGAGACCCAGTACTTC

j_gene: TRBJ1-5
len: 12
d_gene: .
v_gene: TRBV15
abundance: .
CDR3aa: CATSRPDQPQHF
CDR3nt: TGTGCCACCAGCAGACCTGATCAGCCCCAGCATTTT

j_gene: TRBJ2-3
len: 13
d_gene: TRBD2
v_gene: TRBV20-1
abundance: few
CDR3aa: CSASPSGTDTQYF
CDR3nt: TGCAGTGCTAGCCCTAGCGGGACAGATACGCAGTATTTT

j_gene: TRBJ1-4
len: 16
d_gene: .
v_gene: TRBV7-9
abundance: few
CDR3aa: CASSSILGPTNEKLFF
CDR3nt: TGTGCCAGCAGCTCTATACTGGGGCCAACTAATGAAAAACTGTTTTTT

j_gene: TRBJ2-3
len: 14
d_gene: TRBD2
v_gene: TRBV11-2
abundance: many
CDR3aa: CASSSGTSRYTQYF
CDR3nt: TGTGCCAGCAGCTCCGGGACTAGCCGCTATACGCAGTATTTT

j_gene: TRBJ1-3
len: 15
d_gene: .
v_gene: TRBV2
abundance: .
CDR3aa: CASSDGAGAGNTIYF
CDR3nt: TGTGCCAGCAGTGATGGCGCAGGGGCTGGAAACACCATATATTTT

j_gene: TRBJ1-1
len: 13
d_gene: .
v_gene: TRBV9
abundance: few
CDR3aa: CASSVARGTEAFF
CDR3nt: TGTGCCAGCAGCGTAGCTAGGGGAACTGAAGCTTTCTTT

j_gene: TRBJ2-2
len: 14
d_gene: TRBD1
v_gene: TRBV2
abundance: .
CDR3aa: CASRAGTGGGELFF
CDR3nt: TGTGCCAGCAGAGCTGGGACAGGCGGCGGGGAACTGTTTTTT

j_gene: TRBJ2-2
len: 16
d_gene: .
v_gene: TRBV27
abundance: .
CDR3aa: CASTRSVGANTGELFF
CDR3nt: TGTGCCAGCACCCGATCTGTGGGTGCGAACACCGGGGAGCTGTTTTTT

j_gene: TRBJ2-1
len: 13
d_gene: .
v_gene: TRBV7-9
abundance: .
CDR3aa: CASSPYQSGQQFF
CDR3nt: TGTGCCAGCAGCCCCTACCAGAGTGGGCAGCAGTTCTTC

j_gene: TRBJ2-3
len: 16
d_gene: TRBD2
v_gene: TRBV24-1
abundance: many
CDR3aa: CATSFPGLAGVDTQYF
CDR3nt: TGTGCCACCAGCTTCCCGGGACTAGCGGGAGTGGATACGCAGTATTTT

j_gene: TRBJ2-7
len: 15
d_gene: TRBD2
v_gene: TRBV5-1
abundance: many
CDR3aa: CASSFTAGGFYEQYF
CDR3nt: TGCGCCAGCAGCTTTACTGCGGGAGGTTTCTACGAGCAGTACTTC

j_gene: TRBJ2-7
len: 15
d_gene: TRBD1
v_gene: TRBV28
abundance: many
CDR3aa: CASSSPGTGSYEQYF
CDR3nt: TGTGCCAGCAGCTCCCCCGGGACAGGGTCCTACGAGCAGTACTTC

j_gene: TRBJ2-7
len: 15
d_gene: .
v_gene: TRBV28
abundance: .
CDR3aa: CASSPSDRQAGEQYF
CDR3nt: TGTGCCAGCAGTCCCTCCGATCGACAGGCGGGGGAGCAGTACTTC

j_gene: TRBJ1-3
len: 16
d_gene: .
v_gene: TRBV6-1
abundance: few
CDR3aa: CASRPSGVLSGNTIYF
CDR3nt: TGTGCCAGCAGACCCTCAGGCGTCCTGTCTGGAAACACCATATATTTT

j_gene: TRBJ1-2
len: 13
d_gene: .
v_gene: TRBV18
abundance: many
CDR3aa: CASSPGHPYGYTF
CDR3nt: TGTGCCAGCTCACCGGGACACCCCTATGGCTACACCTTC

j_gene: TRBJ1-5
len: 13
d_gene: .
v_gene: TRBV19
abundance: .
CDR3aa: CASSSPGNQPQHF
CDR3nt: TGTGCCAGTAGTAGTCCAGGTAATCAGCCCCAGCATTTT

j_gene: TRBJ2-1
len: 16
d_gene: TRBD2
v_gene: TRBV11-2
abundance: many
CDR3aa: CASSFRGWGGDNEQFF
CDR3nt: TGTGCCAGCAGCTTTCGCGGTTGGGGGGGGGACAATGAGCAGTTCTTC

j_gene: TRBJ2-5
len: 15
d_gene: .
v_gene: TRBV5-1
abundance: .
CDR3aa: CASSFPAGLGETQYF
CDR3nt: TGCGCCAGCAGCTTCCCAGCCGGCCTAGGAGAGACCCAGTACTTC

j_gene: TRBJ1-2
len: 13
d_gene: TRBD1
v_gene: TRBV5-1
abundance: many
CDR3aa: CASSLGQDYGYTF
CDR3nt: TGTGCCAGCAGTTTGGGACAGGACTATGGCTACACCTTC

j_gene: TRBJ2-5
len: 15
d_gene: TRBD2
v_gene: TRBV12-3/TRBV12-4
abundance: many
CDR3aa: CASSPLAGGTETQYF
CDR3nt: TGTGCCAGCAGTCCCCTAGCGGGAGGGACAGAGACCCAGTACTTC

j_gene: TRBJ2-7
len: 14
d_gene: TRBD2
v_gene: TRBV9
abundance: .
CDR3aa: CASSVGGLANEQYF
CDR3nt: TGTGCCAGCAGCGTAGGGGGACTAGCTAACGAGCAGTACTTC

j_gene: TRBJ2-1
len: 15
d_gene: TRBD1
v_gene: TRBV20-1
abundance: many
CDR3aa: CSATRGTDPYNEQFF
CDR3nt: TGCAGTGCTACAAGGGGGACAGACCCCTACAATGAGCAGTTCTTC

j_gene: TRBJ1-1
len: 17
d_gene: TRBD1
v_gene: TRBV5-1
abundance: .
CDR3aa: CASSLGPLQGGNTEAFF
CDR3nt: TGCGCCAGCAGCTTGGGCCCTCTCCAGGGGGGTAACACTGAAGCTTTCTTT

j_gene: TRBJ2-2
len: 17
d_gene: TRBD2
v_gene: TRBV7-9
abundance: many
CDR3aa: CASSQQGLAVFTGELFF
CDR3nt: TGTGCCAGCAGCCAACAGGGACTAGCGGTCTTCACCGGGGAGCTGTTTTTT

j_gene: TRBJ1-6
len: 15
d_gene: TRBD1
v_gene: TRBV6-1
abundance: .
CDR3aa: CASRGQAIPNSPLHF
CDR3nt: TGTGCCAGCCGTGGACAGGCTATCCCAAATTCACCCCTCCACTTT

j_gene: TRBJ1-1
len: 17
d_gene: .
v_gene: TRBV2
abundance: many
CDR3aa: CASSEPPGWARSAEAFF
CDR3nt: TGTGCCAGCAGTGAACCCCCAGGTTGGGCTCGAAGCGCTGAAGCTTTCTTT

j_gene: TRBJ1-1
len: 11
d_gene: .
v_gene: TRBV30
abundance: many
CDR3aa: CAWSARAEAFF
CDR3nt: TGTGCCTGGAGTGCTAGGGCTGAAGCTTTCTTT

j_gene: TRBJ2-5
len: 15
d_gene: .
v_gene: TRBV6-1
abundance: many
CDR3aa: CASNRRGQRVETQYF
CDR3nt: TGTGCCAGCAACCGCCGAGGACAGCGTGTGGAGACCCAGTACTTC

j_gene: TRBJ2-7
len: 15
d_gene: TRBD2
v_gene: TRBV3-1
abundance: many
CDR3aa: CASSQGVAGVNEQYF
CDR3nt: TGTGCCAGCAGCCAAGGTGTAGCGGGAGTGAACGAGCAGTACTTC

j_gene: TRBJ2-2
len: 11
d_gene: .
v_gene: TRBV30
abundance: many
CDR3aa: CAWRELGELFF
CDR3nt: TGTGCCTGGAGGGAATTAGGGGAACTGTTTTTT

j_gene: TRBJ2-6
len: 16
d_gene: .
v_gene: TRBV27
abundance: .
CDR3aa: CASSPIRLSGANVLTF
CDR3nt: TGTGCCAGCAGTCCGATCCGACTCTCTGGGGCCAACGTCCTGACTTTC

j_gene: TRBJ2-1
len: 15
d_gene: .
v_gene: TRBV20-1
abundance: .
CDR3aa: CSAQPGLGGRNEQFF
CDR3nt: TGCAGTGCGCAGCCGGGACTAGGGGGCCGGAATGAGCAGTTCTTC

j_gene: TRBJ1-1
len: 16
d_gene: .
v_gene: TRBV7-9
abundance: once
CDR3aa: CASTPKWGGTNTEAFF
CDR3nt: TGTGCCAGCACCCCTAAGTGGGGGGGAACGAACACTGAAGCTTTCTTT

j_gene: TRBJ2-1
len: 15
d_gene: TRBD1
v_gene: TRBV10-3
abundance: many
CDR3aa: CAISDSGQLGNEQFF
CDR3nt: TGTGCCATCAGTGACTCGGGACAGTTGGGCAATGAGCAGTTCTTC

j_gene: TRBJ2-1
len: 13
d_gene: .
v_gene: TRBV6-1
abundance: .
CDR3aa: CASSRTRGNEQFF
CDR3nt: TGTGCCAGCAGCCGGACCCGGGGGAATGAGCAGTTCTTC

j_gene: TRBJ1-5
len: 15
d_gene: .
v_gene: TRBV6-1
abundance: few
CDR3aa: CASSPGDAINQPQHF
CDR3nt: TGTGCCAGCAGCCCCGGGGACGCTATAAATCAGCCCCAGCATTTT

j_gene: TRBJ2-1
len: 15
d_gene: .
v_gene: TRBV12-3/TRBV12-4
abundance: many
CDR3aa: CASVSRGAGKNEQFF
CDR3nt: TGTGCCAGCGTGTCTCGGGGGGCTGGTAAAAATGAGCAGTTCTTC

j_gene: TRBJ2-5
len: 16
d_gene: TRBD2
v_gene: TRBV6-1
abundance: few
CDR3aa: CASSLAGGPGQETQYF
CDR3nt: TGTGCCAGCAGTCTAGCGGGAGGGCCGGGCCAAGAGACCCAGTACTTC

j_gene: TRBJ2-6
len: 16
d_gene: .
v_gene: TRBV7-9
abundance: many
CDR3aa: CASSRSGSTGANVLTF
CDR3nt: TGTGCCAGCAGCCGTAGCGGTAGCACTGGGGCCAACGTCCTGACTTTC

j_gene: TRBJ1-4
len: 16
d_gene: TRBD1
v_gene: TRBV6-1
abundance: many
CDR3aa: CASSDGQGAVNEKLFF
CDR3nt: TGTGCCAGCAGTGACGGACAGGGGGCGGTTAATGAAAAACTGTTTTTT

j_gene: TRBJ1-1
len: 14
d_gene: .
v_gene: TRBV2
abundance: many
CDR3aa: CASRTGTMNTEAFF
CDR3nt: TGTGCCAGCAGAACCGGGACAATGAACACTGAAGCTTTCTTT

j_gene: TRBJ2-5
len: 14
d_gene: .
v_gene: TRBV7-2
abundance: many
CDR3aa: CASSLDGALETQYF
CDR3nt: TGTGCCAGCAGCTTAGATGGCGCATTAGAGACCCAGTACTTC

j_gene: TRBJ2-3
len: 14
d_gene: TRBD1
v_gene: TRBV15
abundance: many
CDR3aa: CATSQGASTDTQYF
CDR3nt: TGTGCCACCAGCCAGGGGGCGAGCACAGATACGCAGTATTTT

j_gene: TRBJ2-1
len: 17
d_gene: .
v_gene: TRBV15
abundance: many
CDR3aa: CATSRAPGARSYNEQFF
CDR3nt: TGTGCCACCAGCAGAGCCCCGGGGGCCAGGTCCTACAATGAGCAGTTCTTC

j_gene: TRBJ1-5
len: 15
d_gene: .
v_gene: TRBV6-5
abundance: .
CDR3aa: CASSWRGGDNQPQHF
CDR3nt: TGTGCCAGCAGTTGGAGGGGGGGGGACAATCAGCCCCAGCATTTT